In its sample, the clone carrying this T cell receptor beta chain was seen a few times. No antigen is known for it. The record originates from a study of human T cells and chemical hapten exposure. Study-wide points: The immune response of these alopecia patients might not match healthy individuals'.

Sample time point: patch test 2, 6 weeks after DPC sensitization. Regarding treatment: therapeutic diphenylcyclopropenone sensitization with weekly scalp DPC. Sample donors consisted of patients with alopecia, aged 18 to 70 years, who were suitable for DPC. In the original analysis: Sampled TCR counts reached a median of 95,638 per sample, with values ranging from roughly 23,224 to 690,600. One entry per CDR3 protein results from TCRdb running MiXCR on the RACE reads. What appears here as the V and J calls and clone size reflects TCRdb's work, not the paper's. Of 330,000 or so distinct CDR3 sequences listed, 6% to 7% are singletons. CDR3 size: 16 residues. J lost 1 base, V lost 2 bases, and 5 bases had no gene match. Germline V lookup: CDR1 SGHDT, CDR2 YYEEEE.

The sequence derives from a woman aged 18-29 years with alopecia areata. Some clones in this sample may be carry-over from other donors' samples. The starting material was whole blood, obtained in connection with sensitization to the hapten diphenylcyclopropenone (DPC). The rearrangement uses TRBV5-6 and TRBJ2-3; 9 bases align to TRBD1. The CDR3 spells CASSFITGGRTDTQYF. The CDR3 DNA sequence: TGTGCCAGCAGCTTCATTACAGGGGGCCGCACAGATACGCAGTATTTT.